The 19 T cell receptor beta chains listed next were all sequenced from one sample in a study of cytomegalovirus exposure and HLA in healthy donors. PCR was performed using 60 Vbeta and 13 Jbeta primers. Profiling relied on immunoSEQ multiplex PCR, and the TCRdb table lists in-frame clones only, not all of them. Of 150,000 or so clones in the sample, around 79% were seen once. Sequenced input: PBMCs. The receptors were sampled from a man aged 25-45 years in good health and CMV-seropositive.

This clone occurred a few times. V is TRBV4-1 and J is TRBJ2-7; possible D gene TRBD1, 5 bases. Germline loops: CDR1 MGHRA, CDR2 YSYEKL. Trimming left V 0 bases short and J 3 bases short, with 15 bases between. The CDR3 length is 16 residues. The CDR3: CASSQDQQAGYYEQYF. Here the CDR3 DNA reads TGCGCCAGCAGCCAAGATCAACAGGCAGGGTACTACGAGCAGTACTTC.

The J gene is TRBJ1-2, the V gene TRBV28; TRBD1 aligns across 8 bases. Unmatched junction bases numbered 2, after V lost 7 bases and J lost 4 bases. Germline CDR1 is MDHEN and CDR2 is SYDVKM. CDR3 size: 12 residues. The CDR3 loop reads CASMDRAYGYTF. The CDR3 coding sequence is TGTGCCAGCATGGACAGGGCCTATGGCTACACCTTC.

The chain couples TRBV7-3 to TRBJ1-1, with 8 nucleotides matching TRBD1. The germline gives CDR1 SGHTA, CDR2 FQGTGA. The CDR3 runs to 15 residues. Trimming removed 3 bases from V and 1 base from J; junction bases left unmatched: 4. The CDR3 nucleotides are TGTGCCAGCAGCTTTCAGGGGGCTGGGAACACTGAAGCTTTCTTT. Its translation: CASSFQGAGNTEAFF.

J is TRBJ2-5 and V is TRBV5-8; 7 positions agree with TRBD2. Germline CDR1 and CDR2: SGHTS and YDEGEE. V trimming: 0 bases; J trimming: 1 base; junction bases outside the gene matches: 6. CDR3 length equals 16 residues. Here the CDR3 DNA reads TGTGCCAGCAGCTTGGGGGGCGGGAGCTCCCAAGAGACCCAGTACTTC. It specifies CASSLGGGSSQETQYF.

The rearrangement joins TRBV7-9 to TRBJ2-1; D remains unclear. The CDR3 has 13 amino acids. V was trimmed by 0 bases and J by 8 bases, leaving 8 bases between them. Per the germline V gene, CDR1 is SEHNR and CDR2 is FQNEAQ (reference sequence). CDR3 sequence: CASSLAAYDEQFF. Written as DNA, the CDR3 is TGTGCCAGCAGCTTAGCTGCGTACGATGAGCAGTTCTTC.

V is TRBV27 and J is TRBJ2-7, with D unclear. CDR1 is MNHEY and CDR2 is SMNVEV in the germline V gene (reference sequence). Trimming removed 3 bases from V and 0 bases from J, with 12 bases in between. CDR3 length equals 15 residues. CDR3 loop: CASSFGSFSSYEQYF. The DNA for the CDR3 is TGTGCCAGCAGTTTCGGGTCCTTCAGCTCCTACGAGCAGTACTTC.

CDR3 in DNA: TGTGCCAGCAGTCCCAGGGGCAACACCGGGGAGCTGTTTTTT. It specifies CASSPRGNTGELFF. The V and J genes are TRBV25-1 and TRBJ2-2; weak D call: TRBD1 (6 bases). V lost 5 bases, J lost 2 bases, and 9 bases lay in between. Germline CDR1 MGHDK, CDR2 SYGVNS. CDR3 length equals 14 residues.

This chain uses TRBV30 with TRBJ2-5; 7 nucleotides line up with TRBD2. This CDR3 contains 12 residues. Germline V CDR1 and CDR2: GTSNPN, SVGIG (reference sequence). V trimming: 1 base; J trimming: 5 bases; junction bases outside the gene matches: 1. The CDR3 sequence is CAWSAGGETQYF. The CDR3 DNA sequence: TGTGCCTGGAGTGCCGGGGGGGAGACCCAGTACTTC.

V gene TRBV7-9 combines with J gene TRBJ1-1, with 10 bases aligning to TRBD1. The CDR3 contains 16 residues. Losses at the gene ends were 1 base for V and 2 bases for J; bases not matched to a gene: 4. From germline, CDR1 is SEHNR and CDR2 FQNEAQ (reference sequence). The CDR3 DNA sequence: TGTGCCAGCAGCTTAGGGGACAGGGGCTCTAACACTGAAGCTTTCTTT. Encoded protein: CASSLGDRGSNTEAFF.

The chain combines TRBV7-3 with TRBJ1-4, with D maybe TRBD1 (5 bases). V lost 1 base, J lost 8 bases, and 11 bases lay in between. Germline loops: CDR1 SGHTA, CDR2 FQGTGA. The CDR3 has 14 residues. CDR3 sequence: CASSLMGEEEKLFF. CDR3 sequence (DNA): TGTGCCAGCAGCTTAATGGGGGAGGAGGAAAAACTGTTTTTT.

This sequence joins TRBV5-1 and TRBJ1-3, with D tentatively TRBD1 (6 bases). Germline loops: CDR1 SGHRS, CDR2 YFSETQ. V dropped 5 bases and J dropped 4 bases, with 10 bases sitting between them. This CDR3 spans 13 amino acids. CDR3: CASRDDRGNTIYF. The DNA of the CDR3 is TGCGCCAGCAGAGATGACAGGGGAAACACCATATATTTT.

V gene TRBV10-1 combines with J gene TRBJ2-3; 7 nucleotides align to TRBD1. With 6 bases clipped from V and 0 bases from J, the junction kept 6 bases outside the gene matches. CDR3 length equals 15 residues. The V gene's germline CDR1 is WNHNN and CDR2 SYGVQD (reference sequence). DNA of the CDR3: TGCGCCAGCAGGAGACAGGGTCTTAGCACAGATACGCAGTATTTT. This translates into CASRRQGLSTDTQYF.

The chain couples TRBV29-1 to TRBJ1-5; D is undetermined. The ends were cut back, 4 bases at V and 7 bases at J, with 14 bases in the middle. The V gene's germline CDR1 is SQVTM and CDR2 ANQGSEA. The CDR3 length is 13 residues. The CDR3 coding sequence is TGCAGCGTTGGAGGGAATGGGAACCAGCCCCAGCATTTT. This gives the protein CSVGGNGNQPQHF.

The V call is TRBV19, the J call TRBJ1-1; 7 positions match TRBD1. The CDR3 is 13 residues long. The germline gives CDR1 LNHDA, CDR2 SQIVND (reference sequence). With 6 bases clipped from V and 4 bases from J, the junction kept 5 bases outside the gene matches. CDR3 loop: CASSAGGSTEAFF. The CDR3, as DNA: TGTGCCAGTAGCGCAGGGGGGAGCACTGAAGCTTTCTTT. The entire variable domain, with the rest obtained from reference TRBV19 and TRBJ1-1, is as follows: DGGITQSPKYLFRKEGQNVTLSCEQNLNHDAMYWYRQDPGQGLRLIYYSQIVNDFQKGDIAEGYSVSREKKESFPLTVTSAQKNPTAFYLCASSAGGSTEAFFGQGTRLTVV.

The chain couples TRBV19 to TRBJ2-7; 11 positions agree with TRBD2. This CDR3 has 17 residues. Germline V gives CDR1 LNHDA, CDR2 SQIVND (reference sequence). The V segment lost 2 bases and the J segment 1 base; nucleotides outside the gene matches: 7. CDR3: CASSITFLAGGSYEQYF. In DNA, the CDR3 is TGTGCCAGTAGTATAACCTTTCTAGCGGGAGGATCCTACGAGCAGTACTTC.

The V call is TRBV6-5, the J call TRBJ2-1; TRBD1 matches 7 bases. The V segment lost 4 bases and the J segment 2 bases; nucleotides outside the gene matches: 8. This CDR3 contains 16 residues. The germline CDR1 and CDR2 sequences are MNHEY and SVGAGI. CDR3 loop: CASSSSRGQPYNEQFF. The CDR3 DNA follows: TGTGCCAGCAGTTCCTCGAGGGGACAGCCCTACAATGAGCAGTTCTTC.

The chain is built from TRBV11-2 and TRBJ1-6; D is perhaps TRBD1 (6 bases). Germline V gene lookup returns CDR1 SGHAT and CDR2 FQNNGV. V dropped 6 bases and J dropped 7 bases, with 13 bases sitting between them. The CDR3 runs 14 residues. The chain's CDR3 is CASRVQGSNSPLHF. The DNA for the CDR3 is TGTGCCAGCAGGGTACAGGGCTCGAATTCACCCCTCCACTTT.

The chain recombines TRBV6-5 with TRBJ1-5, with a tentative D call TRBD1 (6 bases). With 6 bases removed from V and 3 bases from J, the gap between germline ends came to 12 bases. This CDR3 comprises 14 residues. Germline V gene sequence: CDR1 MNHEY, CDR2 SVGAGI. The CDR3 here is CASSHGQNNQPQHF. The CDR3 DNA is TGTGCCAGCAGCCACGGACAGAACAATCAGCCCCAGCATTTT.

This clone was observed once. The sample carries other DNA sequences with the same CDR3. The chain links TRBV9 to TRBJ2-2; 7 positions agree with TRBD1. The germline V gene encodes CDR1 SGDLS and CDR2 YYNGEE. CDR3 length equals 14 residues. V was pared by 3 bases and J by 1 base, with 0 bases of the junction left unmatched. In nucleotides, the CDR3 is TGTGCCAGCAGCGGACAGGGGAACACCGGGGAGCTGTTTTTT. Protein: CASSGQGNTGELFF. Using reference TRBV9 and TRBJ2-2 for the parts outside the CDR3, the full variable domain is DSGVTQTPKHLITATGQRVTLRCSPRSGDLSVYWYQQSLDQGLQFLIQYYNGEERAKGNILERFSAQQFPDLHSELNLSSLELGDSALYFCASSGQGNTGELFFGEGSRLTVL.